These 19 T cell receptor beta chains were sequenced from one sample in a study of T cell changes during pregnancy in multiple sclerosis. Method: immunoSEQ multiplex PCR; TCRdb's copy keeps in-frame clones and lacks some. The sample holds approximately 40,000 clones, roughly 95% seen once. Here the sequenced sample was peripheral blood, taken in the second trimester of pregnancy. These receptor sequences come from a female donor with multiple sclerosis, enrolled in a pregnancy study.

The sample holds one count of this clone. Here the CDR3 reads CASSIGTSEGVTGTQYF. The CDR3 bases are TGTGCCAGTAGTATTGGGACTAGCGAGGGGGTCACCGGTACGCAGTATTTT. The chain is built from TRBV19 and TRBJ2-3; 10 bases align to TRBD2. Germline CDR1 is LNHDA and CDR2 is SQIVND (reference sequence). The CDR3 sequence is 17 residues long. With 3 bases clipped from V and 8 bases from J, the junction kept 14 bases outside the gene matches.

V and J are TRBV18 and TRBJ1-1; D might be TRBD1 (6 bases). Germline V gives CDR1 KGHSH, CDR2 LQKENI. With 3 bases removed from V and 1 base from J, the gap between germline ends came to 12 bases. This CDR3 is built from 15 residues. CDR3 sequence: CASSPTGTTNTEAFF. CDR3 coding DNA: TGTGCCAGCTCACCTACCGGGACAACGAACACTGAAGCTTTCTTT.

The V gene is TRBV14, the J gene TRBJ2-3; D gene unclear. The germline V and J ends were trimmed by 1 base and 5 bases, with 19 bases remaining between them. Looked up from germline, CDR1 is SGHDN and CDR2 is FVKESK. The CDR3 extends over 17 amino acids. CDR3 loop: CASSQAPRFLFQDTQYF. CDR3 sequence (DNA): TGTGCCAGCAGCCAAGCCCCTAGGTTCCTCTTCCAAGATACGCAGTATTTT.

CDR3 protein: CASSQRLAGNTGELFF. CDR3 DNA sequence: TGTGCCAGCTCACAACGACTAGCGGGGAACACCGGGGAGCTGTTTTTT. The rearrangement uses TRBV18 and TRBJ2-2; 10 bases match TRBD2. The V segment lost 4 bases and the J segment 1 base; nucleotides outside the gene matches: 3. This CDR3 spans 16 amino acids. Germline V gene sequence: CDR1 KGHSH, CDR2 LQKENI.

The rearrangement uses TRBV11-3 and TRBJ2-3; TRBD1 matches 8 bases. Germline-derived CDR1 and CDR2 are SGHNT and YENEEA. CDR3 length equals 16 residues. Trimming cost V 1 base and J 4 bases; bases outside gene matches: 7. This CDR3 reads CASSLGRRGLADTQYF. CDR3 nucleotide sequence: TGTGCCAGCAGCTTAGGCCGCAGGGGGCTGGCAGATACGCAGTATTTT.

This clone was seen once. The chain combines TRBV7-8 with TRBJ2-1; TRBD2 matches at 12 bases. CDR1 SGHVS and CDR2 FQNEAQ come from the germline V gene. The CDR3 covers 15 residues. The junction had 5 bases not matched to a gene; V was cut back by 5 bases and J by 6 bases. This chain's CDR3 is CASSPGLAGLNEQFF. CDR3 DNA sequence: TGTGCCAGCAGCCCCGGACTAGCGGGACTCAATGAGCAGTTCTTC.

This clone was detected once. The chain links TRBV28 to TRBJ2-7, with D perhaps matching TRBD2 (5 bases). This CDR3 has 15 amino acids. V lost 1 base, J lost 1 base, and 11 bases lay in between. Germline V gene sequence: CDR1 MDHEN, CDR2 SYDVKM. The CDR3 region has the DNA TGTGCCAGCAGTTTATCTCGGACTGTATCCTACGAGCAGTACTTC. Its protein is CASSLSRTVSYEQYF. The full variable domain, completed using reference TRBV28 and TRBJ2-7, is DVKVTQSSRYLVKRTGEKVFLECVQDMDHENMFWYRQDPGLGLRLIYFSYDVKMKEKGDIPEGYSVSREKKERFSLILESASTNQTSMYLCASSLSRTVSYEQYFGPGTRLTVT.

The chain employs TRBV4-1 and TRBJ2-7, with D maybe TRBD2 (5 bases). V lost 1 base and J lost 4, with 11 bases in between. The CDR3 runs to 14 residues. Germline V gives CDR1 MGHRA, CDR2 YSYEKL. This CDR3 is CASSQVGRTYEQYF. The CDR3 DNA reads TGCGCCAGCAGCCAAGTTGGCAGGACTTACGAGCAGTACTTC.

This clone was counted a single time. CDR3: CASSANPAGVDNEQFF. Written as DNA, the CDR3 is TGTGCCAGCAGCGCCAACCCAGCGGGAGTCGACAATGAGCAGTTCTTC. This rearrangement joins TRBV7-3 to TRBJ2-1, with 8 bases aligning to TRBD2. Trimming at V came to 5 bases and at J to 5 bases, leaving 11 bases not matched to a gene. Germline V gene sequence: CDR1 SGHTA, CDR2 FQGTGA. CDR3 size: 16 residues.

V usage is TRBV18 and J usage is TRBJ1-2; TRBD1 matches at 7 bases. V trimming: 2 bases; J trimming: 7 bases; junction bases outside the gene matches: 7. The CDR3 length is 14 residues. Germline lookup yields CDR1 KGHSH and CDR2 LQKENI. CDR3 bases: TGTGCCAGCTCACCATTGGACAGGCTAGTTGGCTACACCTTC. Encoded protein: CASSPLDRLVGYTF.

The chain carries TRBV7-8 and TRBJ1-2; TRBD1 is a possible D gene (5 bases). This CDR3 has 13 amino acids. The V gene's germline CDR1 is SGHVS and CDR2 FQNEAQ. V lost 5 bases and J 5 bases, leaving 12 bases between the germline ends. For the CDR3, the DNA is TGTGCCAGCAGCATAGACAGACAATATGGCTACACCTTC. Translation gives CASSIDRQYGYTF.

The rearrangement joins TRBV4-1 to TRBJ1-2, with TRBD1 matching 9 bases. The V gene end was trimmed by 2 bases and the J gene end by 7 bases; junction bases not matched to a gene: 5. The CDR3 consists of 14 residues. Looked up from germline, CDR1 is MGHRA and CDR2 is YSYEKL. In nucleotides, the CDR3 is TGCGCCAGCAGCCAATTGGGACAGGGCTCTGGCTACACCTTC. Protein product: CASSQLGQGSGYTF.

The chain combines TRBV6-1 with TRBJ1-4; D remains unclear. Germline V CDR1 and CDR2: MNHNS, SASEGT. There are 12 residues in the CDR3. The V end lost 6 bases, the J end lost 8 bases, and 10 bases lay between the germline ends. The CDR3 loop is CASRIGYEKLFF. The CDR3 DNA reads as TGTGCCAGCAGGATCGGGTACGAAAAACTGTTTTTT.

V usage is TRBV7-3 and J usage is TRBJ2-1; 7 nucleotides align to TRBD2. CDR1 and CDR2 (germline): SGHTA, FQGTGA. The CDR3 consists of 15 residues. Trimming took 5 bases from V and 5 from J; bases not matched to a gene: 9. The CDR3 DNA sequence: TGTGCCAGCAGCAACCGGGGGGAGGGCGACAATGAGCAGTTCTTC. Encoded protein: CASSNRGEGDNEQFF.

The rearrangement links TRBV7-2 to TRBJ2-3, with 13 bases identical to TRBD2. The CDR3 extends over 17 amino acids. Germline CDR1 and CDR2: SGHTA and FQGNSA. Trimming removed 3 bases from V and 3 bases from J; junction bases left unmatched: 6. CDR3 region: CASSFRTSGGATDTQYF. The CDR3, as DNA: TGTGCCAGCAGCTTCCGGACTAGCGGGGGAGCTACAGATACGCAGTATTTT.

The chain links TRBV7-6 to TRBJ2-7; the match to TRBD1 covers 7 bases. The CDR3 has 13 residues. Germline CDR1 reads SGHVS; CDR2 reads FNYEAQ. V trimming: 3 bases; J trimming: 4 bases; junction bases outside the gene matches: 3. The CDR3 DNA reads TGTGCCAGCAGCTTCCACAGGGGTTACGAGCAGTACTTC. This encodes CASSFHRGYEQYF. Full variable domain (outside the CDR3, taken from reference TRBV7-6 and TRBJ2-7): GAGVSQSPRYKVTKRGQDVALRCDPISGHVSLYWYRQALGQGPEFLTYFNYEAQQDKSGLPNDRFSAERPEGSISTLTIQRTEQRDSAMYRCASSFHRGYEQYFGPGTRLTVT.

The CDR3 loop reads CASSSPGGYEQYF. CDR3 sequence (DNA): TGTGCCAGCAGCTCACCCGGGGGCTACGAGCAGTACTTC. The chain carries TRBV7-9 and TRBJ2-7; a weak D match, TRBD2 (6 bases). The CDR3 loop spans 13 amino acids. V was cut by 4 bases and J by 3 bases, with 10 bases left in between. Germline CDR1 SEHNR, CDR2 FQNEAQ (reference sequence).

The chain employs TRBV7-6 and TRBJ1-1, with D tentatively TRBD1 (5 bases). Germline CDR1 is SGHVS and CDR2 is FNYEAQ. V dropped 1 base and J dropped 5 bases, with 8 bases sitting between them. CDR3 size: 13 residues. CDR3 DNA sequence: TGTGCCAGCAGCTTAGGGGGGGTAACTGAAGCTTTCTTT. It is translated as CASSLGGVTEAFF.

The gene calls are TRBV19 and TRBJ1-3; 8 bases agree with TRBD1. V shed 5 bases, J shed 0 bases, and the junction held 6 bases outside the gene matches. This CDR3 is 16 amino acids long. Germline-derived CDR1 and CDR2 are LNHDA and SQIVND (reference sequence). CDR3 sequence reads: CASSFTGTGSGNTIYF. The CDR3 DNA reads TGTGCCAGTAGTTTCACCGGGACAGGCTCTGGAAACACCATATATTTT.